Below, 4 T cell receptor beta chains from the same sample are listed, as sequenced in a study of T-cell reconstitution after alpha-beta-depleted transplantation in children. Unique molecular identifiers featured in how the TCRbeta library was prepared. TCRdb passed the PCR reads through MiXCR, listing each CDR3 protein once. The sample records a few hundred thousand distinct CDR3 sequences, around 18% being singletons. This material consisted of PBMCs from the stem cell graft donor, taken from the stem cell graft. These receptors were collected from a human donor who donated a stem cell graft to a child with acute lymphoblastic leukemia.

The rearrangement links TRBV4-2 to TRBJ2-7; TRBD2 matches at 7 bases. V was clipped by 0 bases and J by 5 bases; unmatched bases: 7. Per germline, CDR1 LGHNA and CDR2 YNFKEQ. This CDR3 comprises 15 residues. CDR3 in DNA: TGTGCCAGCAGCCAAGACAGTTCCCTAGCGGACGAGCAGTACTTC. Residues: CASSQDSSLADEQYF.

This clonotype was detected only a few times. This sequence joins TRBV11-2 and TRBJ2-2, with 8 bases identical to TRBD1. The germline CDR1 and CDR2 sequences are SGHAT and FQNNGV. The V and J ends lost 5 bases and 5 bases, in that order; junction bases with no gene match: 10. There are 16 residues in the CDR3. CDR3 residues: CASSKAPGGVTGELFF. For the CDR3, the DNA is TGTGCCAGCAGCAAAGCCCCAGGGGGCGTAACCGGGGAGCTGTTTTTT.

Only a few counts were recorded for this clonotype. The chain is built from TRBV5-1 and TRBJ2-7; D possibly matches TRBD1 or TRBD2 (5 bases each). Per germline, CDR1 SGHRS and CDR2 YFSETQ. The V end was cut by 3 bases, the J end by 2 bases, with 12 bases between. The CDR3 runs 14 residues. The chain's CDR3 is CASSSQGATYEQYF. The CDR3 coding sequence is TGCGCCAGCAGCTCCCAGGGAGCGACCTACGAGCAGTACTTC.

The sample holds a few counts of this clonotype. This chain uses TRBV4-1 with TRBJ2-1; TRBD1 aligns across 7 bases. CDR1 is MGHRA, CDR2 YSYEKL, per germline. V lost 4 bases, J lost 1 base, and 7 bases stayed unmatched. This CDR3 spans 16 amino acids. CDR3 bases: TGCGCCAGCAGCCTCACGACAGGGCCTTCCTACAATGAGCAGTTCTTC. It encodes CASSLTTGPSYNEQFF.